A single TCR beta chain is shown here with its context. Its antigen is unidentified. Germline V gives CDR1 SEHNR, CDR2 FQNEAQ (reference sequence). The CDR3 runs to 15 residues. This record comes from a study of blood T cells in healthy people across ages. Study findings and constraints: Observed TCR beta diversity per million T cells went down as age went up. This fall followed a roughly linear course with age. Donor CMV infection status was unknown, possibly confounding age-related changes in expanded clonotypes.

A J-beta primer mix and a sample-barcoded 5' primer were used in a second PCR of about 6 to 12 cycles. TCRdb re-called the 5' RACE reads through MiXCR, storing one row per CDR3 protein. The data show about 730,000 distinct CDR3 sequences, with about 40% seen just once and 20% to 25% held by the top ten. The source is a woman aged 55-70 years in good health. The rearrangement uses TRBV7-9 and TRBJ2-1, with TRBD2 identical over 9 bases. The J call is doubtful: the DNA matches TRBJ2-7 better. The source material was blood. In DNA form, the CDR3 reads TGTGCCAGCAGCCCCCTTAGCGGGAGAGCACACGAGCAGTACTTC. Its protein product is CASSPLSGRAHEQYF.